Described below is a single T cell receptor (beta chain) sequence and its context. This CDR3 region has 15 residues. CDR1 is SGHNT, CDR2 YENEEA, per germline. The trim removed 5 bases at V and 0 bases at J, leaving 5 bases unmatched. The assay was immunoSEQ multiplex PCR, and TCRdb's table has in-frame clones only and misses some. The sample lists around 80,000 clones, approximately 89% seen once, with approximately 0.41% in the top ten. This sample is drawn from a study of technical replicates of blood from four donors. The material sequenced was T cells isolated from PBMCs. The clonotype originates from a human donor in good health. The chain recombines TRBV11-3 with TRBJ2-7; 9 positions match TRBD2. The CDR3 loop is CASSLTSGISYEQYF. DNA of the CDR3: TGTGCCAGCAGCCTGACTAGCGGAATCTCCTACGAGCAGTACTTC.